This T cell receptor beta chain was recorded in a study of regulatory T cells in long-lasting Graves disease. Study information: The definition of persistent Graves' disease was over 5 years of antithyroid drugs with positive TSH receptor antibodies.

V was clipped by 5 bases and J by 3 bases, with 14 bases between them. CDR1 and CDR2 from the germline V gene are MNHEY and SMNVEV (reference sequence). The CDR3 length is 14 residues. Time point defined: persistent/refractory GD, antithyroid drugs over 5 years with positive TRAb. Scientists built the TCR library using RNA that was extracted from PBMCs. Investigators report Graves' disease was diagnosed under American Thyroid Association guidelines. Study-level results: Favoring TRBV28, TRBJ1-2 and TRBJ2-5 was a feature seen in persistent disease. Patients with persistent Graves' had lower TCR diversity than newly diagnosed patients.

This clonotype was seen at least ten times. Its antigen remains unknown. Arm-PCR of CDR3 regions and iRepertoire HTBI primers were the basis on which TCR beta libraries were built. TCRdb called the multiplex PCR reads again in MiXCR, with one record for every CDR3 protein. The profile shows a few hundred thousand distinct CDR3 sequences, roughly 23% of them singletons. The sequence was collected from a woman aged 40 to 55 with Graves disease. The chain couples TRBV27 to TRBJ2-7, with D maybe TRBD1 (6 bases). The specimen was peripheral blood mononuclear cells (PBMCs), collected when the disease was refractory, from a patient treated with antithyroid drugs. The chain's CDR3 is CASSPDRISYEQYF. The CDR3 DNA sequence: TGTGCCAGCAGTCCTGACAGGATCAGCTACGAGCAGTACTTC.